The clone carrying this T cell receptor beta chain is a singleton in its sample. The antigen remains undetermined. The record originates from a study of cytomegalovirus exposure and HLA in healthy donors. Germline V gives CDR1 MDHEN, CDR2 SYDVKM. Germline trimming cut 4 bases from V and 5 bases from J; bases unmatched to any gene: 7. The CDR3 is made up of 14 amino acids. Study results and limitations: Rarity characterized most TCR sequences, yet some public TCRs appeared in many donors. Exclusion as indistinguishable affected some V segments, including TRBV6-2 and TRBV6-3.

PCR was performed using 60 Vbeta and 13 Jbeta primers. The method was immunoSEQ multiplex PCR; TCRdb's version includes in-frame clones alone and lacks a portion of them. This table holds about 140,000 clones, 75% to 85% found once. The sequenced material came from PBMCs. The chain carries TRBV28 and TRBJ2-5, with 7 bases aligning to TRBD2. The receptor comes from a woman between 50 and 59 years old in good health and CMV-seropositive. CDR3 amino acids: CASSSAGSLETQYF. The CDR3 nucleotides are TGTGCCAGCAGTTCAGCGGGGTCTCTCGAGACCCAGTACTTC. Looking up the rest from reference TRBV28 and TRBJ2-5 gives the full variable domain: DVKVTQSSRYLVKRTGEKVFLECVQDMDHENMFWYRQDPGLGLRLIYFSYDVKMKEKGDIPEGYSVSREKKERFSLILESASTNQTSMYLCASSSAGSLETQYFGPGTRLLVL.